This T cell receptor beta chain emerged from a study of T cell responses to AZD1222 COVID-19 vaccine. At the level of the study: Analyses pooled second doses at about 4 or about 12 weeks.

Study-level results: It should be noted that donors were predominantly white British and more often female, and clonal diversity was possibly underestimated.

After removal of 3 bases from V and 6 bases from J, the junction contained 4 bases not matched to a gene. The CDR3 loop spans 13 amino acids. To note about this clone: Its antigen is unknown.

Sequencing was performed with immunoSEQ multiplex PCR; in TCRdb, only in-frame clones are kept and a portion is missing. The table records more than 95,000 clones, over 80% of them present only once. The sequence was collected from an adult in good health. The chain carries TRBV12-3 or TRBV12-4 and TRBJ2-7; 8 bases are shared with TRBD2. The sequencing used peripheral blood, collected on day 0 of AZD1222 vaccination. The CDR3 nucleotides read TGTGCCAGCAGTTTCCACGCGGGAGGCGAGCAGTACTTC. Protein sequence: CASSFHAGGEQYF.